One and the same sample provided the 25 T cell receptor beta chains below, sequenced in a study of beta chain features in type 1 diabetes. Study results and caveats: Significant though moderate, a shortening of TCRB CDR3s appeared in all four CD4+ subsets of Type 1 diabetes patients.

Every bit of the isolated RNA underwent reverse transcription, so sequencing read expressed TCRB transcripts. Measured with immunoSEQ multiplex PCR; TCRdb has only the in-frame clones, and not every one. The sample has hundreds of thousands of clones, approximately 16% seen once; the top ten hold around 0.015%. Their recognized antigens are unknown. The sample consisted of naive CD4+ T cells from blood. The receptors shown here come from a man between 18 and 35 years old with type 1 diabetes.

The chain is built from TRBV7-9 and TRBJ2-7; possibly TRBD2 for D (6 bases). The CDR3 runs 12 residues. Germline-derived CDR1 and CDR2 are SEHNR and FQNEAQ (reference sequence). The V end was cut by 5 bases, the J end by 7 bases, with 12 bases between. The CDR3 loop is CASSRLGREQYF. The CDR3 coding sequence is TGTGCCAGCAGCCGTCTAGGGAGGGAGCAGTACTTC.

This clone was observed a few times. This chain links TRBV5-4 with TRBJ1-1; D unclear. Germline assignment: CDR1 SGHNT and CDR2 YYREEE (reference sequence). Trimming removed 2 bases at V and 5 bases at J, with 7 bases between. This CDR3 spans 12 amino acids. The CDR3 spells CASSFSLTEAFF. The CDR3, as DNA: TGTGCCAGCAGCTTTTCCCTTACTGAAGCTTTCTTT.

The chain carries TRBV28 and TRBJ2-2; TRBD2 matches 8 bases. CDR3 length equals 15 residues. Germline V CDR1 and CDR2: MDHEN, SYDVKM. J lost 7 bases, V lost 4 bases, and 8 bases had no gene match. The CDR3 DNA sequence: TGTGCCAGCAGTTCTGCGGGGGGCCGGGGCGGGGAGCTGTTTTTT. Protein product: CASSSAGGRGGELFF. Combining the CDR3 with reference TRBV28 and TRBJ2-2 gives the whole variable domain DVKVTQSSRYLVKRTGEKVFLECVQDMDHENMFWYRQDPGLGLRLIYFSYDVKMKEKGDIPEGYSVSREKKERFSLILESASTNQTSMYLCASSSAGGRGGELFFGEGSRLTVL.

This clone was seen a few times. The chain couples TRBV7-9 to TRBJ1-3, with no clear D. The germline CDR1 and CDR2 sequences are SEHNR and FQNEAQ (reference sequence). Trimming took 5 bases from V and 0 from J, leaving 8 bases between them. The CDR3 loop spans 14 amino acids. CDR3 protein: CASSRGSSGNTIYF. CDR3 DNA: TGTGCCAGCAGCCGCGGGAGCTCTGGAAACACCATATATTTT.

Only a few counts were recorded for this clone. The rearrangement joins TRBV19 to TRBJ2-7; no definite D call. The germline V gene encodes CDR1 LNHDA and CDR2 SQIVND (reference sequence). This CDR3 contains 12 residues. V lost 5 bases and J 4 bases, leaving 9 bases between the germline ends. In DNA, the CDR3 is TGTGCCAGTAGTTTCCCCGGGTACGAGCAGTACTTC. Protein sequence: CASSFPGYEQYF.

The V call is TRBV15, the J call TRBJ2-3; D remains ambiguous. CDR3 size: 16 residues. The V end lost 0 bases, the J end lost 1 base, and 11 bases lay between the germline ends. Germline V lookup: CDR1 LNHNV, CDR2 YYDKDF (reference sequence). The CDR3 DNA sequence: TGTGCCACCAGCAGAGAAGGAGCTACGGGCACAGATACGCAGTATTTT. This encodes CATSREGATGTDTQYF.

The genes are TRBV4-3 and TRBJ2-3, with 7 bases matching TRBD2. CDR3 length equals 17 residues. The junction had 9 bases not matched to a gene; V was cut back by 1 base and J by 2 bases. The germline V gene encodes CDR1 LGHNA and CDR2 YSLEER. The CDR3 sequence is CASSQVGRGVSTDTQYF. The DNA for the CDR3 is TGCGCCAGCAGCCAAGTAGGACGGGGGGTGTCCACAGATACGCAGTATTTT.

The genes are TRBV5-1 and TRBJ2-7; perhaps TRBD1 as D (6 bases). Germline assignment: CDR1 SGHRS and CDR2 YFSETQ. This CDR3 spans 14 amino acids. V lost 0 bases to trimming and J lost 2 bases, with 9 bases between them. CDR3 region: CASSLGDTTYEQYF. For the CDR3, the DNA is TGCGCCAGCAGCTTGGGGGACACAACCTACGAGCAGTACTTC.

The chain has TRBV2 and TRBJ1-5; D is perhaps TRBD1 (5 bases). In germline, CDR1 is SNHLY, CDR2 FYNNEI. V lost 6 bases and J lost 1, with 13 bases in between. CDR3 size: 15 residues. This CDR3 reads CASRSRGLSNQPQHF. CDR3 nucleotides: TGTGCCAGCAGGTCTAGGGGTTTAAGCAATCAGCCCCAGCATTTT.

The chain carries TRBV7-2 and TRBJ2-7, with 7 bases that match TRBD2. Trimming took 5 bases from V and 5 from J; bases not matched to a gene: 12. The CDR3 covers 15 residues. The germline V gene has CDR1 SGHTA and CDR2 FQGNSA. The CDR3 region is CASSPQRGQTDEQYF. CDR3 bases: TGTGCCAGCAGCCCCCAGCGGGGTCAAACCGACGAGCAGTACTTC.

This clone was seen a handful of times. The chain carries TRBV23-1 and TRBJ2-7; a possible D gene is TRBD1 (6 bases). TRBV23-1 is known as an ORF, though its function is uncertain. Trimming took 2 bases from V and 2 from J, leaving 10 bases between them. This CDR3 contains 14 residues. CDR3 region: CASSQGDTPYEQYF. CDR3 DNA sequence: TGCGCCAGCAGTCAAGGGGACACCCCCTACGAGCAGTACTTC.

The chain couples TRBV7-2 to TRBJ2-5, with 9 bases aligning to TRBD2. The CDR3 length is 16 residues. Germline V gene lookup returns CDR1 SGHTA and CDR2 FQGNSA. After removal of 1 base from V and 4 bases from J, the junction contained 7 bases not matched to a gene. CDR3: CASSLGSGGRGETQYF. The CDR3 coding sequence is TGTGCCAGCAGCTTAGGGTCCGGCGGGAGGGGAGAGACCCAGTACTTC.

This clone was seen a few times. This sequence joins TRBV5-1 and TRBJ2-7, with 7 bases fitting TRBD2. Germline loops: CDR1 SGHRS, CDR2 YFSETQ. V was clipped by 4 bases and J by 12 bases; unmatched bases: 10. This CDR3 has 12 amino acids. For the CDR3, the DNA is TGCGCCAGCAGCACCGGGCGGGAGAGGCGGTACTTC. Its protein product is CASSTGRERRYF.

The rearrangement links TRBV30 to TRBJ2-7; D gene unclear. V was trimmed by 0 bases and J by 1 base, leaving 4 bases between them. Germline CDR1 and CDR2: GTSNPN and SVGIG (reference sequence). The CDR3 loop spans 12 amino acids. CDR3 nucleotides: TGTGCCTGGAGTGTAACTTCCTACGAGCAGTACTTC. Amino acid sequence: CAWSVTSYEQYF.

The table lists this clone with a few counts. The CDR3 region is CASSSYLANYGYTF. CDR3 sequence (DNA): TGTGCCAGCAGCTCGTATTTAGCTAACTATGGCTACACCTTC. V gene TRBV7-2 combines with J gene TRBJ1-2; D gene uncertain. Germline CDR1 and CDR2: SGHTA and FQGNSA. V dropped 4 bases and J dropped 0 bases, with 9 bases sitting between them. The CDR3 is made up of 14 amino acids.

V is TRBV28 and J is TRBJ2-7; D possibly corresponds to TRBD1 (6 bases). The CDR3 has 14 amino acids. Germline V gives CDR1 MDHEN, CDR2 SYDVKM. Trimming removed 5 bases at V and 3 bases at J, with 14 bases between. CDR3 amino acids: CASSPPNRVYEQYF. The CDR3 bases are TGTGCCAGCAGTCCCCCCAACAGGGTCTACGAGCAGTACTTC.

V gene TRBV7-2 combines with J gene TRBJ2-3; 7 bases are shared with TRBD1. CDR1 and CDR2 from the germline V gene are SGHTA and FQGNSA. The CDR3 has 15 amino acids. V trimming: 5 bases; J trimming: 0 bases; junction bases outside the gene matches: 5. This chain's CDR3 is CASSAGGQSTDTQYF. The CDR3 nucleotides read TGTGCCAGCAGCGCAGGGGGACAGAGCACAGATACGCAGTATTTT.

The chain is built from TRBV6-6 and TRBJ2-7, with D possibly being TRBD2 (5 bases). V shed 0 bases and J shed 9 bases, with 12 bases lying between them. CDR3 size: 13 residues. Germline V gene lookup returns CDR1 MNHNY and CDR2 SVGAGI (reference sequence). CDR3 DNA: TGTGCCAGCAGTTACTCGACCGGGGTTCCGCAGTACTTC. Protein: CASSYSTGVPQYF.

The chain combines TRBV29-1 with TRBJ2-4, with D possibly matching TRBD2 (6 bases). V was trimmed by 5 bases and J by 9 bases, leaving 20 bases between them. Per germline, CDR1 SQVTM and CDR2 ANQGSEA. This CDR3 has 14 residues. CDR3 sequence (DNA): TGCAGCGTTTCCAGGGCTGGCGGGAAGGGCATTCAGTACTTC. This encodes CSVSRAGGKGIQYF.

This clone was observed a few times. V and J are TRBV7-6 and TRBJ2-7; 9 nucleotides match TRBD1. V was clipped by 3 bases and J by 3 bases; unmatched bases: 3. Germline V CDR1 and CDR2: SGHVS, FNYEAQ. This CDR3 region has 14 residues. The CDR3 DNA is TGTGCCAGCAGCTTGCGGACAGGGGACTACGAGCAGTACTTC. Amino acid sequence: CASSLRTGDYEQYF.

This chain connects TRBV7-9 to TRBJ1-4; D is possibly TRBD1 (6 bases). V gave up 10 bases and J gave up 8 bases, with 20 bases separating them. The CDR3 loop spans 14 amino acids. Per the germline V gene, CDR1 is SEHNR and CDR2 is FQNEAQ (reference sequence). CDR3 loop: CATQKGVEREKLFF. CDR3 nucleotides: TGTGCCACGCAAAAGGGGGTAGAACGGGAAAAACTGTTTTTT.

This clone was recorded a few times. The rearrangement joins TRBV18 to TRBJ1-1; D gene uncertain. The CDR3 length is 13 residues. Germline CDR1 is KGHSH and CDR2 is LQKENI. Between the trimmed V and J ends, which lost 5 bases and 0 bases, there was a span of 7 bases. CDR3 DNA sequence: TGTGCCAGCTCATCAGGTTTGAACACTGAAGCTTTCTTT. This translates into CASSSGLNTEAFF.

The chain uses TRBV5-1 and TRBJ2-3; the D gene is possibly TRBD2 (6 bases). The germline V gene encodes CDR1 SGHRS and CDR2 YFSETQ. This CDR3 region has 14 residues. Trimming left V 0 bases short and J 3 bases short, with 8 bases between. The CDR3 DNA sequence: TGCGCCAGCAGCTTGGGCGGGAAGACAGATACGCAGTATTTT. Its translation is CASSLGGKTDTQYF.

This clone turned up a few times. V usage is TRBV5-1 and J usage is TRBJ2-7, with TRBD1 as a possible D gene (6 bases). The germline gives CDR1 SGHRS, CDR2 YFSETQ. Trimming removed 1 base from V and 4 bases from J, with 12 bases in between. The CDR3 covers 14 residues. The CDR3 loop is CASSLQGMTYEQYF. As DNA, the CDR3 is TGCGCCAGCAGCTTGCAGGGGATGACGTACGAGCAGTACTTC.

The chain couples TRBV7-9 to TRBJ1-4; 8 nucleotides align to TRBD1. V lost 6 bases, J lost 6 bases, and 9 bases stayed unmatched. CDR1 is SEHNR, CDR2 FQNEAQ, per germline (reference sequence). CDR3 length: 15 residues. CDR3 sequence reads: CASRPDGTGDEKLFF. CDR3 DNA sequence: TGTGCCAGCAGGCCTGACGGGACAGGCGATGAAAAACTGTTTTTT. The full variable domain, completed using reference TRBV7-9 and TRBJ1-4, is DTGVSQNPRHKITKRGQNVTFRCDPISEHNRLYWYRQTLGQGPEFLTYFQNEAQLEKSRLLSDRFSAERPKGSFSTLEIQRTEQGDSAMYLCASRPDGTGDEKLFFGSGTQLSVL.